The 21 T cell receptor beta chains reported below all come from one sample, sequenced in a study of PD-1 blockade in classical Hodgkin lymphoma. TCRdb's copy holds only in-frame clones and misses some; the assay was immunoSEQ multiplex PCR. The sample carries roughly 94,000 clones, 85% to 95% recorded once. Time point of the sample: cycle 4 day 1 (C4D1), after 6 weeks of nivolumab. Autologous stem cell transplantation was followed by relapse in every patient, and brentuximab vedotin exposure varied. The material sequenced was peripheral blood mononuclear cells (PBMCs), taken before the fourth cycle of nivolumab. These receptor sequences come from a human donor with classical Hodgkin lymphoma.

This chain joins TRBV10-3 and TRBJ1-5; 9 bases map to TRBD1. Looked up from germline, CDR1 is ENHRY and CDR2 is SYGVKD. This CDR3 comprises 16 residues. V shed 3 bases and J 6 bases; nucleotides not matched to a gene: 9. Here the CDR3 reads CAISDLDRGGIQPQHF. CDR3 DNA sequence: TGTGCCATCAGTGATCTCGACAGGGGGGGGATTCAGCCCCAGCATTTT.

V and J are TRBV5-1 and TRBJ1-4; TRBD1 is a possible D gene (5 bases). Deletions cut 5 bases from V and 4 bases from J, with 12 bases between. The CDR3 loop spans 14 amino acids. Per germline, CDR1 SGHRS and CDR2 YFSETQ. Here the CDR3 DNA reads TGCGCCAGCAGAGGAGCAGGGAGTAATGAAAAACTGTTTTTT. This gives the protein CASRGAGSNEKLFF.

The V and J genes are TRBV30 and TRBJ1-1; TRBD1 aligns across 7 bases. With 3 bases clipped from V and 0 bases from J, the junction kept 16 bases outside the gene matches. This CDR3 has 18 amino acids. CDR1 and CDR2 from the germline V gene are GTSNPN and SVGIG (reference sequence). CDR3 region: CAWRGGQFSDYMNTEAFF. CDR3 sequence (DNA): TGTGCCTGGAGGGGGGGACAGTTCTCCGACTATATGAACACTGAAGCTTTCTTT.

The sample holds one count of this clone. The chain employs TRBV10-3 and TRBJ2-2; 9 bases fit TRBD1. V gave up 11 bases and J gave up 1 base; unmatched junction bases: 8. The CDR3 covers 15 residues. Germline assignment: CDR1 ENHRY and CDR2 SYGVKD. Here the CDR3 reads CAVRPTGGNTGELFF. The DNA of the CDR3 is TGTGCCGTTAGACCGACAGGGGGGAACACCGGGGAGCTGTTTTTT.

The J gene is TRBJ2-1, the V gene TRBV6-5; D perhaps matches TRBD2 (5 bases). The V end was cut by 0 bases, the J end by 12 bases, with 15 bases between. The CDR3 length is 14 residues. Germline CDR1 reads MNHEY; CDR2 reads SVGAGI. CDR3 bases: TGTGCCAGCAGTTACTCGCTAGCAGGCGTAAGGCAGTTCTTC. This encodes CASSYSLAGVRQFF.

The V and J genes are TRBV4-2 and TRBJ2-1; 9 bases map to TRBD2. Unmatched junction bases numbered 15, after V lost 4 bases and J lost 8 bases. This CDR3 comprises 17 residues. CDR1 and CDR2 (germline): LGHNA, YNFKEQ. The CDR3 spells CASSPTATSGRGYEQFF. DNA of the CDR3: TGTGCCAGCAGCCCTACCGCCACTAGCGGGCGAGGGTATGAGCAGTTCTTC.

J is TRBJ2-7 and V is TRBV10-3; TRBD2 might be the D (5 bases). Trimming stripped 0 bases from V and 7 bases from J, with 16 bases between. Germline V gives CDR1 ENHRY, CDR2 SYGVKD. CDR3 size: 15 residues. CDR3 DNA sequence: TGTGCCATCAGTGAGTCGTGGGGAGCAAGAGGAGAGCAGTACTTC. Amino acid sequence: CAISESWGARGEQYF.

J is TRBJ1-2 and V is TRBV5-1; D gene ambiguous. The germline CDR1 and CDR2 sequences are SGHRS and YFSETQ. Trimming cost V 0 bases and J 6 bases, with 12 bases left between them. The CDR3 loop spans 14 amino acids. CDR3: CASSLALGGNGYTF. CDR3 bases: TGCGCCAGCAGCTTGGCGTTAGGAGGAAATGGCTACACCTTC.

The CDR3 bases are TGTGCCATCAGTGATCCCAGCGGGGGCTCTGGGGCCAACGTCCTGACTTTC. Its translation: CAISDPSGGSGANVLTF. The rearrangement uses TRBV10-3 and TRBJ2-6; 8 nucleotides match TRBD2. CDR1 is ENHRY, CDR2 SYGVKD, per germline. V shed 3 bases and J 0 bases; nucleotides not matched to a gene: 4. The CDR3 extends over 17 amino acids.

This chain uses TRBV30 with TRBJ1-2; no firm D call. The CDR3 sequence is 11 residues long. V dropped 1 base and J dropped 5 bases, with 5 bases sitting between them. The germline gives CDR1 GTSNPN, CDR2 SVGIG (reference sequence). The CDR3: CAWSARYGYTF. The DNA for the CDR3 is TGTGCCTGGAGTGCGAGGTATGGCTACACCTTC.

This chain uses TRBV4-1 with TRBJ1-3; D unresolved. In germline, CDR1 is MGHRA, CDR2 YSYEKL. V shed 4 bases and J shed 0 bases, with 10 bases lying between them. The CDR3 is 15 amino acids. CDR3 coding DNA: TGCGCCAGCAGCCCTTATTCGCTCTCTGGAAACACCATATATTTT. Protein: CASSPYSLSGNTIYF.

This chain connects TRBV11-2 to TRBJ2-5; TRBD2 aligns across 10 bases. The germline CDR1 and CDR2 sequences are SGHAT and FQNNGV. Trimming cost V 5 bases and J 5 bases; bases outside gene matches: 11. The CDR3 is made up of 16 amino acids. DNA of the CDR3: TGTGCCAGCAGCCCAGAGGGGGGACTAGCGAGGGAGACCCAGTACTTC. Translation: CASSPEGGLARETQYF. The full variable domain, rest sourced from reference TRBV11-2 and TRBJ2-5, is EAGVAQSPRYKIIEKRQSVAFWCNPISGHATLYWYQQILGQGPKLLIQFQNNGVVDDSQLPKDRFSAERLKGVDSTLKIQPAKLEDSAVYLCASSPEGGLARETQYFGPGTRLLVL.

The chain recombines TRBV6-5 with TRBJ1-2; 10 bases are shared with TRBD1. Per germline, CDR1 MNHEY and CDR2 SVGAGI. V lost 5 bases, J lost 8 bases, and 8 bases stayed unmatched. This CDR3 has 14 amino acids. CDR3 region: CASSQTGGLEGYTF. The CDR3 DNA is TGTGCCAGCAGTCAGACAGGGGGCTTAGAGGGCTACACCTTC.

This chain joins TRBV28 and TRBJ1-5, with a possible D match to TRBD1 (6 bases). This CDR3 has 16 amino acids. Germline CDR1 is MDHEN and CDR2 is SYDVKM. The germline V and J ends were trimmed by 1 base and 2 bases, with 12 bases remaining between them. CDR3: CASSLLGRGGNQPQHF. Here the CDR3 DNA reads TGTGCCAGCAGTTTATTGGGCAGGGGAGGCAATCAGCCCCAGCATTTT.

The genes are TRBV19 and TRBJ2-7; 7 positions agree with TRBD2. The germline V gene encodes CDR1 LNHDA and CDR2 SQIVND (reference sequence). The ends lost 3 bases at V and 0 bases at J; junction bases unmatched: 5. CDR3 length equals 15 residues. The CDR3 is CASSIGRGSSYEQYF. The CDR3, as DNA: TGTGCCAGTAGTATTGGGCGCGGGAGCTCCTACGAGCAGTACTTC.

This clone was counted a few times. The CDR3 coding sequence is TGTGCCAGCTCACGACAGGAAAGACAGCCCCAGCATTTT. Its translation is CASSRQERQPQHF. The chain has TRBV18 and TRBJ1-5, with D perhaps matching TRBD1 (6 bases). This CDR3 has 13 residues. Germline CDR1 reads KGHSH; CDR2 reads LQKENI. Trimming shortened V by 4 bases and J by 7 bases, and 11 bases separated the two germline ends.

This chain connects TRBV15 to TRBJ1-2; D uncertain. Germline CDR1 is LNHNV and CDR2 is YYDKDF (reference sequence). This CDR3 spans 14 amino acids. V lost 5 bases and J lost 6, with 16 bases in between. CDR3 bases: TGTGCCACCAGCTGGGCACCGGGCGAAGATGGCTACACCTTC. This encodes CATSWAPGEDGYTF.

The chain carries TRBV5-4 and TRBJ2-2; D might be TRBD1 (6 bases). CDR3 length equals 14 residues. V was clipped by 5 bases and J by 1 base, with 9 bases between them. Germline V lookup: CDR1 SGHNT, CDR2 YYREEE (reference sequence). CDR3 sequence (DNA): TGTGCCAGCAGAACGACAGGGAACACCGGGGAGCTGTTTTTT. Its protein product is CASRTTGNTGELFF.

The gene calls are TRBV10-3 and TRBJ2-1, with 14 bases matching TRBD2. With V trimmed by 6 bases and J by 8 bases, 6 bases remained unmatched. The germline V gene has CDR1 ENHRY and CDR2 SYGVKD. This CDR3 has 15 residues. The CDR3 nucleotides are TGTGCCATCAGGGGACTAGCGGGAGCTTGGGATGAGCAGTTCTTC. This sequence encodes CAIRGLAGAWDEQFF.

In nucleotides, the CDR3 is TGCGCCAGCAGCCCCGATTCTGGAAACACCATATATTTT. Translated, it gives CASSPDSGNTIYF. This chain joins TRBV5-1 and TRBJ1-3, with D hard to call. Germline CDR1 is SGHRS and CDR2 is YFSETQ. Trimming shortened V by 4 bases and J by 1 base, and 6 bases separated the two germline ends. The CDR3 spans 13 residues. The entire variable domain, with the rest obtained from reference TRBV5-1 and TRBJ1-3, is as follows: KAGVTQTPRYLIKTRGQQVTLSCSPISGHRSVSWYQQTPGQGLQFLFEYFSETQRNKGNFPGRFSGRQFSNSRSEMNVSTLELGDSALYLCASSPDSGNTIYFGEGSWLTVV.

The V gene is TRBV11-2, the J gene TRBJ1-1; a weak D match, TRBD1 (5 bases). The CDR3 is made up of 15 amino acids. V was shortened by 3 bases and J by 1 base, with 12 bases between the two germline ends. The V gene's germline CDR1 is SGHAT and CDR2 FQNNGV. This chain's CDR3 is CASSFSGLQNTEAFF. The CDR3 DNA reads TGTGCCAGCAGCTTCTCGGGGCTGCAGAACACTGAAGCTTTCTTT.